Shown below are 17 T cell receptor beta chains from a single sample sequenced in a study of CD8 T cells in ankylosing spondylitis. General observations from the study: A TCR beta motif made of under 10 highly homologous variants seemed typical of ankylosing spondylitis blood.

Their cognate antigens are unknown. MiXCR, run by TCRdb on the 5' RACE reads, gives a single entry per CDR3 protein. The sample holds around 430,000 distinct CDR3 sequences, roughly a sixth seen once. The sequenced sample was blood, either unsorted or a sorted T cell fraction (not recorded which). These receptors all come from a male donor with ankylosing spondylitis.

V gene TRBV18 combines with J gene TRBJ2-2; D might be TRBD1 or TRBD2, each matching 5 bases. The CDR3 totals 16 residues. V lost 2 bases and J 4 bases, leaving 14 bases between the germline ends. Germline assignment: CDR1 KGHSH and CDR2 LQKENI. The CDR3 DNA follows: TGTGCCAGCTCACCATCTGGGACCATGGTCACCGGGGAGCTGTTTTTT. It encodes CASSPSGTMVTGELFF.

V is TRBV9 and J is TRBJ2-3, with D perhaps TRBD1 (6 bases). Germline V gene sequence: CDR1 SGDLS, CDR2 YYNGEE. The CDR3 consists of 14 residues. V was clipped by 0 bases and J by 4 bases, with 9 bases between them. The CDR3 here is CASSVEAGADTQYF. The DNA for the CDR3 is TGTGCCAGCAGCGTAGAGGCAGGGGCAGATACGCAGTATTTT.

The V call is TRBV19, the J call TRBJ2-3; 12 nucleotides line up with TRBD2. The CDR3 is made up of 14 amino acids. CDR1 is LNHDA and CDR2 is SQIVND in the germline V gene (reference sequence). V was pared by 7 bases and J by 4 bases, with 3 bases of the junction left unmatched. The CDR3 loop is CASKASGGADTQYF. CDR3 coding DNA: TGTGCCAGTAAAGCTAGCGGGGGGGCAGATACGCAGTATTTT.

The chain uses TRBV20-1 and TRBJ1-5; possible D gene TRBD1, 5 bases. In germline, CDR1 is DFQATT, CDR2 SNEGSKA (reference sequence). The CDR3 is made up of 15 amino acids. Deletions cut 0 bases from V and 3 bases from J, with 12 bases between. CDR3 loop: CSARDGAGLNQPQHF. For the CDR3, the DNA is TGCAGTGCTAGAGACGGGGCGGGGCTCAATCAGCCCCAGCATTTT.

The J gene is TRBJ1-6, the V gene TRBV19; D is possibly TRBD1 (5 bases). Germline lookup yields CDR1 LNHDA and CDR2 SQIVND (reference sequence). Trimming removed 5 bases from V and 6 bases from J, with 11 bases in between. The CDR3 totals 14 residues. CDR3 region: CASSPRQSNSPLHF. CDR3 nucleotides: TGTGCCAGTAGTCCAAGACAGAGTAATTCACCCCTCCACTTT.

CDR3 nucleotide sequence: TGTGCCAGCAGCGTCGACCCTGGGGCCAACGTCCTGACTTTC. As protein: CASSVDPGANVLTF. The chain has TRBV9 and TRBJ2-6; D not certain. Germline V gene lookup returns CDR1 SGDLS and CDR2 YYNGEE. The CDR3 is made up of 14 amino acids. Trimming took 2 bases from V and 2 from J, leaving 5 bases between them. Full variable domain (remainder filled in from reference TRBV9 and TRBJ2-6): DSGVTQTPKHLITATGQRVTLRCSPRSGDLSVYWYQQSLDQGLQFLIQYYNGEERAKGNILERFSAQQFPDLHSELNLSSLELGDSALYFCASSVDPGANVLTFGAGSRLTVL.

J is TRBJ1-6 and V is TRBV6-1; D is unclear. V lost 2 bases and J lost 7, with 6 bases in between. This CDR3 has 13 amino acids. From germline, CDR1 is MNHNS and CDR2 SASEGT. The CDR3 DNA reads TGTGCCAGCAGTGAACGGTTCAATTCACCCCTCCACTTT. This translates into CASSERFNSPLHF.

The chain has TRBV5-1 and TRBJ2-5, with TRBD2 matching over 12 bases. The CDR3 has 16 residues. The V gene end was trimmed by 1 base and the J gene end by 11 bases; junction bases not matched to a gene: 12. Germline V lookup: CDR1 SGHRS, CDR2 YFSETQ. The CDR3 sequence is CASSLYDPLAGGKQYF. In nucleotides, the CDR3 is TGCGCCAGCAGCTTGTACGATCCGCTAGCGGGGGGGAAGCAGTACTTC.

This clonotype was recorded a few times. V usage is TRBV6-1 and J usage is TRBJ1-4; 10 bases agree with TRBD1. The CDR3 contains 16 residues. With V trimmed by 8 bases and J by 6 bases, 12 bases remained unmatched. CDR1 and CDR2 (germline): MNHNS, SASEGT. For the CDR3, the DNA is TGTGCCAGCCTGCGACAGGGGGCGCGTCGGGATGAAAAACTGTTTTTT. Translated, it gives CASLRQGARRDEKLFF.

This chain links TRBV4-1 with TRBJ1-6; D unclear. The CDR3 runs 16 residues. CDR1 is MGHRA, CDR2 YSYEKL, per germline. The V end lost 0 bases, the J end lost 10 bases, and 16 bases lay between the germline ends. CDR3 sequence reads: CASSQDMAERWSPLHF. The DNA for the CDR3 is TGCGCCAGCAGCCAAGATATGGCCGAAAGATGGTCACCCCTCCACTTT.

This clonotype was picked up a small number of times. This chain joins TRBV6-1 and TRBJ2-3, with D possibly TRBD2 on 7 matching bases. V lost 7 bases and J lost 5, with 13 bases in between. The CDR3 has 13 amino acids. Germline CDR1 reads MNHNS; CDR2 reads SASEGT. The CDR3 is CASIPGGQDTQYF. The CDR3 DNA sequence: TGTGCCAGCATCCCGGGGGGCCAAGATACGCAGTATTTT.

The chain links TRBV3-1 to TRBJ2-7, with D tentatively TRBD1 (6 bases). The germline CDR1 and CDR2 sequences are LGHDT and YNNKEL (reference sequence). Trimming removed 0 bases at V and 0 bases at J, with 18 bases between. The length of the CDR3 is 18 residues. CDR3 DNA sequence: TGTGCCAGCAGCCAAGATTTACTTTCAGGGGTGAGCTCCTACGAGCAGTACTTC. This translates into CASSQDLLSGVSSYEQYF.

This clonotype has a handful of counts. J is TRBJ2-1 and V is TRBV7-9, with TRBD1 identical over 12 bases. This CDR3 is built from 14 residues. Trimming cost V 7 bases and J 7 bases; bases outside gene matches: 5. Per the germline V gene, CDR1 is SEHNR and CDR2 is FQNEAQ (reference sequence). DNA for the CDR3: TGTGCCAGCACCGGGACAGGGGGCAGGAATGAGCAGTTCTTC. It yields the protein CASTGTGGRNEQFF. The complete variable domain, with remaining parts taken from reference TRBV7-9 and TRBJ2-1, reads DTGVSQNPRHKITKRGQNVTFRCDPISEHNRLYWYRQTLGQGPEFLTYFQNEAQLEKSRLLSDRFSAERPKGSFSTLEIQRTEQGDSAMYLCASTGTGGRNEQFFGPGTRLTVL.

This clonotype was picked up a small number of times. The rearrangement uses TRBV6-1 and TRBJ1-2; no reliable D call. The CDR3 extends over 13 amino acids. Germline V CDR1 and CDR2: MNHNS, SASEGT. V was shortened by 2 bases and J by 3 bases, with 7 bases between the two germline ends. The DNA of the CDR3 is TGTGCCAGCAGTGAAAGTCGGGACTATGGCTACACCTTC. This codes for CASSESRDYGYTF.

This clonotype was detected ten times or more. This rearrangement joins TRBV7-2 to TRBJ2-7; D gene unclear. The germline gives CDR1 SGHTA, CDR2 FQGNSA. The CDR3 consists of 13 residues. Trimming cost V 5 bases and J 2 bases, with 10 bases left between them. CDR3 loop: CASSRDKAYEQYF. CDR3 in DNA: TGTGCCAGCAGCCGTGACAAGGCCTACGAGCAGTACTTC.

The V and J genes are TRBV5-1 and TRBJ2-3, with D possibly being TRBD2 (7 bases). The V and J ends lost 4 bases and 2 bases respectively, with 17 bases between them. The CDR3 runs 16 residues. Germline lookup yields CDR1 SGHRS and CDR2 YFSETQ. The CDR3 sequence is CASSVSGRGHTDTQYF. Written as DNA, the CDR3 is TGCGCCAGCAGCGTATCAGGGCGGGGGCACACAGATACGCAGTATTTT.

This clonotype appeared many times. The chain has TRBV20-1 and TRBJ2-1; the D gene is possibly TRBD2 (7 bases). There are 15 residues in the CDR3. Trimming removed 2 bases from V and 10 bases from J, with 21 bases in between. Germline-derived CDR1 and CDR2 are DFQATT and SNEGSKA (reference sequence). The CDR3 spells CSARPPGRGSTEQFF. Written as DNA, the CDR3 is TGCAGTGCTAGACCTCCAGGGAGGGGGAGTACCGAGCAGTTCTTC.